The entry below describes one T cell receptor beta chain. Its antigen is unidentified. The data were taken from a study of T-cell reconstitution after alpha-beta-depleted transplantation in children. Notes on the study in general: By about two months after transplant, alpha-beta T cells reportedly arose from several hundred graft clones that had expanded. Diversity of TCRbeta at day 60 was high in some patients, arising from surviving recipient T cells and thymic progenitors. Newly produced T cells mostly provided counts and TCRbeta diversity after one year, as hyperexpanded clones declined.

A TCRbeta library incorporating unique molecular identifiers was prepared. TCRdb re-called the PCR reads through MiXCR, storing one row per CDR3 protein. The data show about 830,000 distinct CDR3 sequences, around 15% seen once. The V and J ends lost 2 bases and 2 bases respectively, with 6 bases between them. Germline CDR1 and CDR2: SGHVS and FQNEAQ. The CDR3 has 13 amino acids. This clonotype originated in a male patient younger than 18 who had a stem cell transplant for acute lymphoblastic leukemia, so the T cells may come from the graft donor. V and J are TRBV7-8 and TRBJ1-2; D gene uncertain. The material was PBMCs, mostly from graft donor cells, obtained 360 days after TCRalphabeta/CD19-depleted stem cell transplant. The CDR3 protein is CASSLRSNYGYTF. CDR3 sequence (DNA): TGTGCCAGCAGCTTACGCAGCAACTATGGCTACACCTTC. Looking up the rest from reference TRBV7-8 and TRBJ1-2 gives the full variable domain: GAGVSQSPRYKVAKRGQDVALRCDPISGHVSLFWYQQALGQGPEFLTYFQNEAQLDKSGLPSDRFFAERPEGSVSTLKIQRTQQEDSAVYLCASSLRSNYGYTFGSGTRLTVV.